Listed below are T cell receptor beta chains from one sample, sequenced in a study of technical replicates of blood from four donors. The assay was immunoSEQ multiplex PCR, and TCRdb's table has in-frame clones only and misses some. This sample has more than 90,000 clones, with roughly 95% found just once. Material for sequencing was T cells isolated from PBMCs. Receptors were obtained from a human donor in good health. Each CDR3 is given with its conserved first and last residue. The order of the fields is J gene, D gene, V gene, clone size, CDR3 DNA, CDR3 protein. The D gene is left open where the match is weak. The size entry is marked missing in some rows and otherwise reads once, few, many or a size class.

TRBJ2-2 TRBD2 TRBV30 - TGTGCCTGGATATCCGGGGAGGGCACCGGGGAGCTGTTTTTT CAWISGEGTGELFF
TRBJ2-1 - TRBV13 - TGTGCCAGCAGCTCGACGGGACTCCGGCCGCGGTCAACGACCGACAATGAGCAGTTCTTC CASSSTGLRPRSTTDNEQFF
TRBJ2-3 - TRBV6-6 - TGTGCCAGCAGAGCCGAGCAAGATACGCAGTATTTT CASRAEQDTQYF
TRBJ2-7 - TRBV5-5 - TGTGCCAGCAGCTTGGAGTCCCAGGGCTACGAGCAGTACTTC CASSLESQGYEQYF
TRBJ2-5 - TRBV10-1 once TGCGCCAGCAGTGCGGCGGACCAAGAGACCCAGTACTTC CASSAADQETQYF
TRBJ2-2 - TRBV21-1 - TGTGCCAGCAGCAAAGCTGATAGGTGGAATTTTCGAGCGGTAGACAGGGGGAACACCGGGGAGCTGTTTTTT CASSKADRWNFRAVDRGNTGELFF
TRBJ2-2 - TRBV5-1 - TGCGCCAGCAGCCCCATCGGGGGGCGGGAGCTGTTTTTT CASSPIGGRELFF
TRBJ2-2 TRBD1 TRBV2 - TGTGCCAGCAGTGATCAGGGGACAGGGGGGACCGGGGAGCTGTTTTTT CASSDQGTGGTGELFF
TRBJ2-3 - TRBV4-1 - TGCGCCAGCAGCCTCCGGGACATCAGCTCTAGCACAGATACGCAGTATTTT CASSLRDISSSTDTQYF
TRBJ2-3 TRBD2 TRBV28 - TGTGCCAGCAGTTCGCTGGGACTAGATATCCGTGATACGCAGTATTTT CASSSLGLDIRDTQYF
TRBJ2-3 TRBD2 TRBV5-4 - TGTGCCAGCAGCTCCCTTAGCGGGAGGGCCAGGCTAGATACGCAGTATTTT CASSSLSGRARLDTQYF
TRBJ2-5 - TRBV28 - TGTGCCAGCAGTTTATTGGGTCCTCGCTCCGGACAGACAGAAGAGACCCAGTACTTC CASSLLGPRSGQTEETQYF
TRBJ1-1 - TRBV5-6 - TGTGCCAGCAGCCCAACAGTAGATATCCGGAACACTGAAGCTTTCTTT CASSPTVDIRNTEAFF
TRBJ1-4 - TRBV18 - TGTGCCAGCTCAGTGACAAATCCGGGGACTAATGAAAAACTGTTTTTT CASSVTNPGTNEKLFF
TRBJ1-6 - TRBV27 once TGTGCCAGCAGTTTGAGCGGGACGGACGACAGCTCCTATAATTCCCCCCTCCACTTT CASSLSGTDDSSYNSPLHF
TRBJ1-1 - TRBV29-1 - TGCAGCGTTGGGACAGTGGCGAACACTGAAGCTTTCTTT CSVGTVANTEAFF
TRBJ2-7 TRBD2 TRBV7-8 - TGTGCCAGCAGCCGGACTAGCAATTACGAGCAGTACTTC CASSRTSNYEQYF
TRBJ1-5 - TRBV11-2 - TGTGCCAGCAGCTTCGTCGGAGGTGGTCATCAGCCCCAGCATTTT CASSFVGGGHQPQHF
TRBJ2-6 - TRBV7-9 - TGTGCCAGCAGCCGGGGGTCGAGCTCTGGGGCCAACGTCCTGACTTTC CASSRGSSSGANVLTF
TRBJ2-1 TRBD2 TRBV7-8 - TGTGCCAGCAGCTTACTCCTAGCGGGTTACAATGAGCAGTTCTTC CASSLLLAGYNEQFF
TRBJ1-1 - TRBV4-2 once TGTGCCAGCAGCAACAATTATCCAGGGGACACTGAAGCTTTCTTT CASSNNYPGDTEAFF
TRBJ2-5 TRBD1 TRBV19 - TGTGCCAGTTCGCCGGGACAGGGTCTTTCAGAGACCCAGTACTTC CASSPGQGLSETQYF
TRBJ1-1 - TRBV25-1 - TGTGCCAGCAGTGAATATGGTCCGGGGTGGGCCGGGAGCACTGAAGCTTTCTTT CASSEYGPGWAGSTEAFF
TRBJ1-3 - TRBV27 - TGTGCCAGCAGTTCCCTCGGGGGGGCGCGTGGAAACACCATATATTTT CASSSLGGARGNTIYF
TRBJ2-7 - TRBV6-1 - TGTGCCAGCAGTGACAGGGTGCTCCACGAGCAGTACTTC CASSDRVLHEQYF
TRBJ1-2 TRBD1 TRBV11-3 once TGTGCCAGCAGCTGGGCCGGGACAGACCTTAACTATGGCTACACCTTC CASSWAGTDLNYGYTF
TRBJ2-1 TRBD2 TRBV11-2 - TGTGCCAGCAGCTTGGGGGGGATCTACAATGAGCAGTTCTTC CASSLGGIYNEQFF
TRBJ2-2 TRBD1 TRBV4-1 - TGCGCCAGCAGCCAGCCCGACAGGGGGCGGATCGGGGAGCTGTTTTTT CASSQPDRGRIGELFF
TRBJ2-7 - TRBV30 - TGTGCCTGTCAGGGTGTAGGATCCTACGAGCAGTACTTC CACQGVGSYEQYF
TRBJ2-2 TRBD2 TRBV9 - TGTGCCAGCAGCAGGACTAGCGTAGGGCTACACACCGGGGAGCTGTTTTTT CASSRTSVGLHTGELFF
TRBJ2-5 - TRBV10-1 once TGCGCCAGCAGCATGGGGCCCCAAGAGACCCAGTACTTC CASSMGPQETQYF
TRBJ2-1 TRBD2 TRBV6-1 few TGTGCCAGCAGTGGAGGGACACTAGCGGGATATTATGGTGATGAGCAGTTCTTC CASSGGTLAGYYGDEQFF
TRBJ2-7 - TRBV14 - TGTGCCAGCAGCCAGCGCAGGGATCGCCCCTTCTACGAGCAGTACTTC CASSQRRDRPFYEQYF
TRBJ2-1 TRBD2 TRBV15 - TGTGCCACCGGGAGGGCCTTGGGGGATGAGCAGTTCTTC CATGRALGDEQFF
TRBJ2-3 - TRBV6-1 - TGTGCCAGCAGTAATAACAGGGTTAGCACAGATACGCAGTATTTT CASSNNRVSTDTQYF
TRBJ2-1 TRBD1 TRBV18 - TGTGCCAGTCAAATGATAGGACAGGGGCACCGCAATGAGCAGTTCTTC CASQMIGQGHRNEQFF
TRBJ2-1 TRBD2 TRBV5-4 - TGTGCCAGCAGCTTGGACGGGACGGGGGGGAACAATGAGCAGTTCTTC CASSLDGTGGNNEQFF
TRBJ1-2 TRBD1 TRBV28 - TGTGCCAGCACCTCAGGGGGCGCGAATTATGGCTACACCTTC CASTSGGANYGYTF
TRBJ1-6 - TRBV4-1 - TGCGCCAGCAGCCAAGGAAGACAGAATTCACCCCTCCACTTT CASSQGRQNSPLHF
TRBJ2-1 TRBD2 TRBV7-9 - TGTGCCAGCAGCTCCCCTAGCGGGACATCCGCCAATGAGCAGTTCTTC CASSSPSGTSANEQFF
TRBJ2-7 TRBD2 TRBV5-1 - TGCGCCAGCAGCTTGACGGGGGGAGGTGACGAGCAGTACTTC CASSLTGGGDEQYF
TRBJ1-1 - TRBV2 few TGTGCCAGCAGTATGACCGGGGTCACTGAAGCTTTCTTT CASSMTGVTEAFF
TRBJ2-1 - TRBV7-2 - TGTGCCAGCAGCTTAGCCGGCCCTCGGGATGAGCAGTTCTTC CASSLAGPRDEQFF
TRBJ1-5 - TRBV9 - TGTGCCAGCAGCTTGGCTCAAAGCAATCAGCCCCAGCATTTT CASSLAQSNQPQHF
TRBJ2-5 - TRBV6-5 once TGTGCCAGCAGTTACTCGAACCGGGGTTATCAAGAGACCCAGTACTTC CASSYSNRGYQETQYF
TRBJ1-1 - TRBV6-4 once TGTGCCAGCAGTGCGGGGGAGTCGAACACTGAAGCTTTCTTT CASSAGESNTEAFF
TRBJ1-6 - TRBV6-1 - TGTGCCAGTAGTGTGGGGGGTCGGAATTCACCCCTCCACTTT CASSVGGRNSPLHF
TRBJ2-1 - TRBV5-1 once TGCGCCAGCAGCCCCTACCTCGGGGGAGCATCGTACAATGAGCAGTTCTTC CASSPYLGGASYNEQFF
TRBJ2-7 - TRBV6-5 - TGTGCCAGCAGTTACTCCCCGGGACTCTCCTACGAGCAGTACTTC CASSYSPGLSYEQYF
TRBJ2-7 - TRBV5-1 - TGCGCCAGCAGCTTCTCCAGCGGCTCCTACGAGCAGTACTTC CASSFSSGSYEQYF
TRBJ2-1 TRBD2 TRBV7-9 - TGTGCCAGCAGCCTTTATCGGGGGGGCCTCCATGAGCAGTTCTTC CASSLYRGGLHEQFF
TRBJ2-1 - TRBV27 - TGTGCCAGCAAAGGGGCTACCTACAATGAGCAGTTCTTC CASKGATYNEQFF
TRBJ1-1 - TRBV28 - TGTGCCAGCAGTTTTAGGGACTACCGTGAAGCTTTCTTT CASSFRDYREAFF
TRBJ1-2 - TRBV11-1 - TGTGCCAGCAGCTCAGGATATGGCTACACCTTC CASSSGYGYTF
TRBJ1-1 - TRBV5-1 - TGCGCCAGCAGCTTGCCCCCAGGGAACACTGAAGCTTTCTTT CASSLPPGNTEAFF